This T cell receptor (beta chain) was recorded in a study of neurological immune-mediated disorders. Comment on this clonotype: A read error may produce the germline difference seen at one junction end.

TCRdb reprocessed the 5' RACE reads via MiXCR and lists one record per CDR3 protein. The sample has tens of thousands of distinct CDR3 sequences, under 5% seen once; the top ten hold approximately 7%. The CDR3 sequence is 13 residues long. Germline CDR1 KGHSH, CDR2 LQKENI. The chain uses TRBV18 and TRBJ1-5; D is undetermined. This sequence originates from a man aged 25 to 40 with multiple sclerosis. Sequenced input: PBMCs. CDR3 sequence reads: CASSVAADGPQNF. The CDR3 DNA is TGTGCCAGCTCCGTCGCCGCAGACGGGCCCCAGAATTTT.